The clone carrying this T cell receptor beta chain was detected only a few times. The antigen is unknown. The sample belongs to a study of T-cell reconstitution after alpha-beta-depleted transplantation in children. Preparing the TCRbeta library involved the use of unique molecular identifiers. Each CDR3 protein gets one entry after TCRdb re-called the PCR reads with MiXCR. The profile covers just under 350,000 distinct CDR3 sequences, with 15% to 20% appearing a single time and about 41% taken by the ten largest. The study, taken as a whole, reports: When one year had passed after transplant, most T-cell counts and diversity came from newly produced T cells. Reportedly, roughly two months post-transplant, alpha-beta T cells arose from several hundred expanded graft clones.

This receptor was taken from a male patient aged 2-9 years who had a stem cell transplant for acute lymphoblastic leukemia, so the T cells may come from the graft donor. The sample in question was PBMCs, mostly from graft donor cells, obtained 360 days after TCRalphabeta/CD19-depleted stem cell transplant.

CDR3 in amino acids: CASSVTGEQYF. The CDR3 DNA follows: TGTGCCAGCAGCGTGACAGGGGAGCAGTACTTC. The chain recombines TRBV7-9 with TRBJ2-7; 7 nucleotides agree with TRBD1. V trimming: 5 bases; J trimming: 7 bases; junction bases outside the gene matches: 2. The CDR3 is made up of 11 amino acids. In germline, CDR1 is SEHNR, CDR2 FQNEAQ (reference sequence).